The 23 T cell receptor beta chains in this list originate from one sample, sequenced in a study of early T cells in non-severe SARS-CoV-2 infection. TCRdb fed the 5' RACE reads into MiXCR, producing one record per CDR3 protein. Of 70,000 to 85,000 distinct CDR3 sequences listed, about 12% are singletons. Sequenced: whole blood. The receptors shown here come from an adult who was a healthcare worker with PCR-confirmed SARS-CoV-2 infection or an uninfected control (not recorded which).

This clonotype was seen a handful of times. This chain uses TRBV11-2 with TRBJ2-3; TRBD2 might be the D (6 bases). Per the germline V gene, CDR1 is SGHAT and CDR2 is FQNNGV. V shed 4 bases and J shed 6 bases, with 11 bases lying between them. The length of the CDR3 is 13 residues. The CDR3 DNA follows: TGTGCCAGCAGCTCCCCGGAGGGGGATACGCAGTATTTT. It is translated as CASSSPEGDTQYF. The full variable domain, its missing parts supplied by reference TRBV11-2 and TRBJ2-3, is EAGVAQSPRYKIIEKRQSVAFWCNPISGHATLYWYQQILGQGPKLLIQFQNNGVVDDSQLPKDRFSAERLKGVDSTLKIQPAKLEDSAVYLCASSSPEGDTQYFGPGTRLTVL.

This clonotype was picked up many times. V is TRBV19 and J is TRBJ2-5; 9 bases line up with TRBD1. Germline values: CDR1 LNHDA, CDR2 SQIVND (reference sequence). This CDR3 contains 13 residues. The V and J ends lost 9 bases and 2 bases, in that order; junction bases with no gene match: 4. As DNA, the CDR3 is TGTGCCAGCTCCGGGACAGGGCAAGAGACCCAGTACTTC. Protein: CASSGTGQETQYF.

This clonotype was detected ten times or more. This chain connects TRBV11-3 to TRBJ2-7, with D unresolved. V dropped 1 base and J dropped 6 bases, with 7 bases sitting between them. The CDR3 extends over 12 amino acids. Germline assignment: CDR1 SGHNT and CDR2 YENEEA. CDR3 amino acids: CASSLGLGEQYF. DNA of the CDR3: TGTGCCAGCAGCTTAGGATTGGGCGAGCAGTACTTC.

This clonotype was seen ten or more times. The rearrangement joins TRBV6-2 or TRBV6-3 to TRBJ2-1; D is ambiguous. The CDR3 runs 15 residues. Germline V CDR1 and CDR2: MNHEY, SVGEGT. The V gene lost 4 bases and the J gene lost 2 bases, with 12 bases spanning the gap. CDR3 amino acids: CASSSPQRTYNEQFF. In DNA, the CDR3 is TGTGCCAGCAGTTCCCCGCAGCGTACCTACAATGAGCAGTTCTTC.

This clonotype came up many times. The genes are TRBV11-2 and TRBJ2-7, with D unresolved. The V end was cut by 5 bases, the J end by 0 bases, with 2 bases between. The CDR3 sequence is 11 residues long. Germline V gene sequence: CDR1 SGHAT, CDR2 FQNNGV. This CDR3 is CASSHSYEQYF. The CDR3 bases are TGTGCCAGCAGCCACTCCTACGAGCAGTACTTC.

This clonotype was seen repeatedly, ten times or more. The gene calls are TRBV25-1 and TRBJ1-1, with D unclear. V lost 1 base, J lost 4 bases, and 10 bases lay in between. Germline V CDR1 and CDR2: MGHDK, SYGVNS. The CDR3 has 14 amino acids. CDR3: CASSELGIGTEAFF. The CDR3 bases are TGTGCCAGCAGTGAATTGGGGATCGGCACTGAAGCTTTCTTT.

Concerning this clonotype itself: At one end, the junction sequence differs from germline, possibly due to a read error. The gene calls are TRBV7-3 and TRBJ2-2; D remains ambiguous. The CDR3 is made up of 13 amino acids. The germline V gene encodes CDR1 SGHTA and CDR2 FQGTGA. CDR3 amino acids: CVSSTPNTGELFF. CDR3 in DNA: TGTGTCAGCAGCACCCCGAACACCGGGGAGCTGTTTTTT.

This clonotype was counted only a few times. This CDR3 reads CATRQGIGEQFF. The CDR3 DNA reads as TGTGCCACCCGACAGGGGATCGGTGAGCAGTTCTTC. The rearrangement uses TRBV6-5 and TRBJ2-1, with 8 bases fitting TRBD1. This CDR3 has 12 residues. The trim removed 10 bases at V and 9 bases at J, leaving 8 bases unmatched. Germline assignment: CDR1 MNHEY and CDR2 SVGAGI.

The V call is TRBV11-3, the J call TRBJ2-1; D remains ambiguous. V dropped 5 bases and J dropped 9 bases, with 8 bases sitting between them. Germline CDR1 reads SGHNT; CDR2 reads YENEEA. The CDR3 contains 11 residues. CDR3 loop: CASSTAIEQFF. Written as DNA, the CDR3 is TGTGCCAGCAGCACGGCCATTGAGCAGTTCTTC.

This clonotype was observed many times. The V and J genes are TRBV29-1 and TRBJ1-1, with D unclear. CDR1 and CDR2 (germline): SQVTM, ANQGSEA. V lost 4 bases to trimming and J lost 1 base, with 7 bases between them. This CDR3 is 12 amino acids long. The CDR3 DNA sequence: TGCAGCGTTGGACATTCGAACACTGAAGCTTTCTTT. Translated, it gives CSVGHSNTEAFF.

The chain employs TRBV7-3 and TRBJ2-6; 8 bases agree with TRBD1. The CDR3 extends over 16 amino acids. Per germline, CDR1 SGHTA and CDR2 FQGTGA. Losses at the gene ends were 5 bases for V and 3 bases for J; bases not matched to a gene: 6. The CDR3 protein is CASSPRQGLGANVLTF. The CDR3 DNA sequence: TGTGCCAGCAGCCCACGACAGGGGCTTGGGGCCAACGTCCTGACTTTC. The full variable domain, completed using reference TRBV7-3 and TRBJ2-6, is GAGVSQTPSNKVTEKGKYVELRCDPISGHTALYWYRQSLGQGPEFLIYFQGTGAADDSGLPNDRFFAVRPEGSVSTLKIQRTERGDSAVYLCASSPRQGLGANVLTFGAGSRLTVL.

The sample holds many counts of this clonotype. The rearrangement links TRBV7-2 to TRBJ2-5; 7 nucleotides match TRBD1. The trim removed 2 bases at V and 5 bases at J, leaving 5 bases unmatched. The CDR3 sequence is 14 residues long. CDR1 and CDR2 (germline): SGHTA, FQGNSA. The CDR3 is CASSLSRGLETQYF. CDR3 DNA sequence: TGTGCCAGCAGCTTAAGCAGGGGGTTGGAGACCCAGTACTTC. Based on the CDR3 plus reference TRBV7-2 and TRBJ2-5, the full variable domain is GAGVSQSPSNKVTEKGKDVELRCDPISGHTALYWYRQSLGQGLEFLIYFQGNSAPDKSGLPSDRFSAERTGGSVSTLTIQRTQQEDSAVYLCASSLSRGLETQYFGPGTRLLVL.

This clonotype was seen many times. The chain uses TRBV30 and TRBJ2-3; D is possibly TRBD1 or TRBD2 (6 bases each). Germline values: CDR1 GTSNPN, CDR2 SVGIG (reference sequence). This CDR3 comprises 16 residues. Trimming removed 0 bases from V and 2 bases from J, with 15 bases in between. The CDR3, as DNA: TGTGCCTGGAGTGTAAAGGCGGGGACAAACACAGATACGCAGTATTTT. It translates to CAWSVKAGTNTDTQYF. Full variable domain (rest looked up from reference TRBV30 and TRBJ2-3): SQTIHQWPATLVQPVGSPLSLECTVEGTSNPNLYWYRQAAGRGLQLLFYSVGIGQISSEVPQNLSASRPQDRQFILSSKKLLLSDSGFYLCAWSVKAGTNTDTQYFGPGTRLTVL.

The chain has TRBV2 and TRBJ2-7; TRBD2 agrees at 12 bases. V trimming: 3 bases; J trimming: 4 bases; junction bases outside the gene matches: 7. CDR1 and CDR2 from the germline V gene are SNHLY and FYNNEI. The CDR3 runs 16 residues. The CDR3 sequence is CASSEERLAGAYEQYF. CDR3 sequence (DNA): TGTGCCAGCAGTGAGGAGAGACTAGCGGGAGCTTACGAGCAGTACTTC.

Only a few counts were recorded for this clonotype. CDR3 in DNA: TGTGCCAGCAGCTTACTAGGGGGCGGTGAGCAGTTCTTC. Amino acids: CASSLLGGGEQFF. The chain is built from TRBV7-2 and TRBJ2-1, with TRBD1 matching over 7 bases. Germline V gene sequence: CDR1 SGHTA, CDR2 FQGNSA. V was pared by 2 bases and J by 9 bases, with 4 bases of the junction left unmatched. The CDR3 contains 13 residues. Filled out from reference TRBV7-2 and TRBJ2-1, the complete variable domain reads GAGVSQSPSNKVTEKGKDVELRCDPISGHTALYWYRQSLGQGLEFLIYFQGNSAPDKSGLPSDRFSAERTGGSVSTLTIQRTQQEDSAVYLCASSLLGGGEQFFGPGTRLTVL.

This clonotype was seen many times. The chain has TRBV29-1 and TRBJ2-2; D call uncertain. The CDR3 contains 13 residues. The V end was cut by 2 bases, the J end by 4 bases, with 8 bases between. Looked up from germline, CDR1 is SQVTM and CDR2 is ANQGSEA. The CDR3 sequence: CSVESGGTGELFF. CDR3 in DNA: TGCAGCGTTGAATCCGGCGGCACCGGGGAGCTGTTTTTT.

V and J are TRBV11-2 and TRBJ1-3; 8 bases fit TRBD1. J was trimmed by 0 bases and V by 5 bases; bases with no gene match: 9. This CDR3 region has 17 residues. Germline CDR1 SGHAT, CDR2 FQNNGV. The CDR3 reads CASSHYRGYSSGNTIYF. For the CDR3, the DNA is TGTGCCAGCAGCCACTACAGGGGGTACAGCTCTGGAAACACCATATATTTT.

V gene TRBV20-1 combines with J gene TRBJ1-1, with unresolved D. The CDR3 covers 12 residues. The germline V gene encodes CDR1 DFQATT and CDR2 SNEGSKA (reference sequence). V dropped 2 bases and J dropped 2 bases, with 6 bases sitting between them. CDR3 DNA sequence: TGCAGTGCTAGAATGCCAAACACTGAAGCTTTCTTT. It is translated as CSARMPNTEAFF.

The rearrangement links TRBV29-1 to TRBJ1-1; 9 positions match TRBD1. The trim removed 7 bases at V and 7 bases at J, leaving 7 bases unmatched. The CDR3 loop spans 12 amino acids. From germline, CDR1 is SQVTM and CDR2 ANQGSEA. In nucleotides, the CDR3 is TGCAGCGGAAACAGGGGGCCCGTTGAAGCTTTCTTT. It is translated as CSGNRGPVEAFF.

The gene calls are TRBV7-6 and TRBJ2-7; D unclear. Deletions cut 5 bases from V and 0 bases from J, with 11 bases between. Germline CDR1 SGHVS, CDR2 FNYEAQ. The CDR3 sequence is 14 residues long. CDR3: CASSAYSSSYEQYF. The CDR3 coding sequence is TGTGCCAGCAGCGCCTACTCGAGCTCCTACGAGCAGTACTTC.

This clonotype was detected many times. The V call is TRBV7-9, the J call TRBJ2-5; TRBD2 is a possible D gene (5 bases). Trimming cost V 3 bases and J 0 bases, with 8 bases left between them. CDR1 is SEHNR, CDR2 FQNEAQ, per germline (reference sequence). CDR3 length equals 14 residues. CDR3 in amino acids: CASSLRADQETQYF. The DNA of the CDR3 is TGTGCCAGCAGCTTGCGGGCGGACCAAGAGACCCAGTACTTC.

This clonotype has a count of ten or more. The rearrangement uses TRBV10-2 and TRBJ1-1; unclear D gene. V lost 4 bases, J lost 2 bases, and 8 bases lay in between. The CDR3 consists of 13 residues. Germline lookup yields CDR1 WSHSY and CDR2 SAAADI. CDR3 amino acids: CASSGKGNTEAFF. The DNA for the CDR3 is TGCGCCAGCAGTGGAAAGGGTAACACTGAAGCTTTCTTT.

This clonotype was detected many times. V and J are TRBV7-2 and TRBJ2-7; 7 nucleotides line up with TRBD1. Germline values: CDR1 SGHTA, CDR2 FQGNSA. With V trimmed by 6 bases and J by 0 bases, 8 bases remained unmatched. The CDR3 runs to 15 residues. This CDR3 reads CASSLQGPLSYEQYF. As DNA, the CDR3 is TGTGCCAGCAGTTTACAGGGGCCGCTCTCCTACGAGCAGTACTTC.